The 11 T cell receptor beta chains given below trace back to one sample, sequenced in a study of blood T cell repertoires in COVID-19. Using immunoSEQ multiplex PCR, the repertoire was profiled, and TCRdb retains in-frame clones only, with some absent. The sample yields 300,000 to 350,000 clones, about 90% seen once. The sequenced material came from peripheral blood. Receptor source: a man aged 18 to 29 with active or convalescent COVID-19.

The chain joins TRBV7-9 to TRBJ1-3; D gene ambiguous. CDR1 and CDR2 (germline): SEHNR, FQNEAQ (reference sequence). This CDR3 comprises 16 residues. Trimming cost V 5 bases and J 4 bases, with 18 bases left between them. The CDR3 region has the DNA TGTGCCAGCAGCCCCGGAAGGAGGTATAAGGGAAACACCATATATTTT. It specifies CASSPGRRYKGNTIYF.

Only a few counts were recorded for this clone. CDR3 DNA sequence: TGTGCCAGCAGCTTAGGGGCCCGGGAAAATCAGCCCCAGCATTTT. Translating gives CASSLGARENQPQHF. This chain uses TRBV7-2 with TRBJ1-5; unclear D gene. Trimming shortened V by 1 base and J by 4 bases, and 11 bases separated the two germline ends. This CDR3 is built from 15 residues. In germline, CDR1 is SGHTA, CDR2 FQGNSA.

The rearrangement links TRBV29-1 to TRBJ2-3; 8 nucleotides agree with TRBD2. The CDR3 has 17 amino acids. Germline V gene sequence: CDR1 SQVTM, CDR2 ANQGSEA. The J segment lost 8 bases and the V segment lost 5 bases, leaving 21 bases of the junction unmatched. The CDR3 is CSVPGGAAGVGVGTQYF. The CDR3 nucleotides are TGCAGCGTTCCCGGGGGAGCAGCGGGAGTGGGGGTGGGTACGCAGTATTTT.

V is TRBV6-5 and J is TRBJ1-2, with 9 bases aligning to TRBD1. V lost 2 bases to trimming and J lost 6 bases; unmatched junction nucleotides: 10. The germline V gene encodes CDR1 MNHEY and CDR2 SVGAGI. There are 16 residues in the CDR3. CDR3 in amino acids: CASSYGLTGGADGYTF. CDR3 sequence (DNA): TGTGCCAGCAGTTACGGGTTAACAGGGGGCGCGGATGGCTACACCTTC.

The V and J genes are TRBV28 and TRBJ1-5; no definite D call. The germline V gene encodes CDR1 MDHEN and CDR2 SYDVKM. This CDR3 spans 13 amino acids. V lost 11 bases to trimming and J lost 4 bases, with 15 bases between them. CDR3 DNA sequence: TGTGCCGTTGAAGCGTTCAGAAATCAGCCCCAGCATTTT. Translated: CAVEAFRNQPQHF.

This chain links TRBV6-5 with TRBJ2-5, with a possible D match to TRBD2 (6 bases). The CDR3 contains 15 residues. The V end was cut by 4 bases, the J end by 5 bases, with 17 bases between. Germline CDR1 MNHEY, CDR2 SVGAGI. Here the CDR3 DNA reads TGTGCCAGCAGTTCCCTCGCGGGAATCAGGGAGACCCAGTACTTC. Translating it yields CASSSLAGIRETQYF.

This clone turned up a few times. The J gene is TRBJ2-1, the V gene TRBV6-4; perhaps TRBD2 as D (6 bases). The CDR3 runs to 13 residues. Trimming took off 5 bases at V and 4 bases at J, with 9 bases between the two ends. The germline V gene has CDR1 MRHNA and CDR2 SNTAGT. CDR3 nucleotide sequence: TGTGCCAGCAGTACGGGAGAGTACAATGAGCAGTTCTTC. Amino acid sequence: CASSTGEYNEQFF.

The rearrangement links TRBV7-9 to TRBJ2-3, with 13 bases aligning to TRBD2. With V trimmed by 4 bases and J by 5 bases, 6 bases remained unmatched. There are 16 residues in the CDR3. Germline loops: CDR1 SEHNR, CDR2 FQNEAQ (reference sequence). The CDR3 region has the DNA TGTGCCAGCAGCTCCGGACTAGCGGGAGTGAGAGATACGCAGTATTTT. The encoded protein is CASSSGLAGVRDTQYF.

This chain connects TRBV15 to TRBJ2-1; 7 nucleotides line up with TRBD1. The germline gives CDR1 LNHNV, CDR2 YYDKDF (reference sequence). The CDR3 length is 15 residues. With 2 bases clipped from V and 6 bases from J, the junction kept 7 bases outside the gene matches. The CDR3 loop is CATSRLDRVGNEQFF. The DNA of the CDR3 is TGTGCCACCAGCAGACTTGACAGGGTAGGCAATGAGCAGTTCTTC.

CDR3 residues: CASSQDGTGGSNQPQHF. CDR3 sequence (DNA): TGCGCCAGCAGCCAAGATGGGACAGGGGGCAGCAATCAGCCCCAGCATTTT. The rearrangement joins TRBV4-1 to TRBJ1-5; 12 bases are shared with TRBD1. The CDR3 length is 17 residues. Germline CDR1 MGHRA, CDR2 YSYEKL. V shed 0 bases and J 1 base; nucleotides not matched to a gene: 1.

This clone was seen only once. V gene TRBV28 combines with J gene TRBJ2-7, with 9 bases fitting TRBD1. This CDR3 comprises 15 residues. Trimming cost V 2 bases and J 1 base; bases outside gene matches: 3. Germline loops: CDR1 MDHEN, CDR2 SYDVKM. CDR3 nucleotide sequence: TGTGCCAGCAGTTTACCGGGACAGGGATCCTACGAGCAGTACTTC. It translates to CASSLPGQGSYEQYF. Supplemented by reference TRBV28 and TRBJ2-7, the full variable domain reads DVKVTQSSRYLVKRTGEKVFLECVQDMDHENMFWYRQDPGLGLRLIYFSYDVKMKEKGDIPEGYSVSREKKERFSLILESASTNQTSMYLCASSLPGQGSYEQYFGPGTRLTVT.